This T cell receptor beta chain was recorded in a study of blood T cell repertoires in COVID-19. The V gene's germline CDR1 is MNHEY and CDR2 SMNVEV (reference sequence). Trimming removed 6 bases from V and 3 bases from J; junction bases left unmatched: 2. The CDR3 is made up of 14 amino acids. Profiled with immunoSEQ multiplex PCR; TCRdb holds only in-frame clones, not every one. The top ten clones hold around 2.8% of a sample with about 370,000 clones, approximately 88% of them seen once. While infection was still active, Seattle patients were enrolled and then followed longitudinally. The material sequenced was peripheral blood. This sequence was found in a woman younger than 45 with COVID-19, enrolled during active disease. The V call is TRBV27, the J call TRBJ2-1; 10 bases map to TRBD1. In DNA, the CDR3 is TGTGCCAGCAGCAGGACAGGGGGCTACAATGAGCAGTTCTTC. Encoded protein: CASSRTGGYNEQFF.